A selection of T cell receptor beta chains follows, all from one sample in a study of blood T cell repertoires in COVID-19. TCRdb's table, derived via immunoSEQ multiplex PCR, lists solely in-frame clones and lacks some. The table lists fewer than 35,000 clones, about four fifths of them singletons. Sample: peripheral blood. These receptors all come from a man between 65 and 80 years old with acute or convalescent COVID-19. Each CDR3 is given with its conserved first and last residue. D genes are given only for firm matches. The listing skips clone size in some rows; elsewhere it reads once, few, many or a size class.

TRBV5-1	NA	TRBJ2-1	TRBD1	TGCGCCACCAGAGACAGGGGGCGCAACGATGAGCAGTTCTTC	CATRDRGRNDEQFF
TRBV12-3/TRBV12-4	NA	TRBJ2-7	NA	TGTGCCTCGGCGGGCGGCCCCTACGAGCAGTACTTC	CASAGGPYEQYF
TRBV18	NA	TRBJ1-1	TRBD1	TGTGCCAGCTCACCTTCCGGGACAGGGATGGCTGAAGCTTTCTTT	CASSPSGTGMAEAFF
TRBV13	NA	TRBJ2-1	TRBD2	TGTGCCAGCAGCCAAGGGACTAGTCTGTTCTTC	CASSQGTSLFF
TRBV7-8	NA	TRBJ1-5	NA	TGTGCCAGCAGTCTCCGTGATCAGCCCCAGCATTTT	CASSLRDQPQHF
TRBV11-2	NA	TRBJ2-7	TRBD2	TGTGCCAGCAGCTTAGACACTAGCGGTGCCTACGAGCAGTACTTC	CASSLDTSGAYEQYF
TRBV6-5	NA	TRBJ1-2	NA	TGTGCCAGCAGTTACTCCCGGACAGCGCACGGCTACACCTTC	CASSYSRTAHGYTF
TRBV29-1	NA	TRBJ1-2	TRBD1	TGCAGCGTCCTTCTGTCGGGACAGGGGGGCTATGGCTACACCTTC	CSVLLSGQGGYGYTF
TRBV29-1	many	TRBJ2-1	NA	TGCAGCGTTGAAAAGGGGGCCTACAATGAGCAGTTCTTC	CSVEKGAYNEQFF
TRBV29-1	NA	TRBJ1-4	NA	TGCAGCGTTGGCGGGGTTGGAACTAATGAAAAACTGTTTTTT	CSVGGVGTNEKLFF
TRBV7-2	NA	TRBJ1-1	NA	TGTGCCAGCGGAGCATCCAGCTACACTGAAGCTTTCTTT	CASGASSYTEAFF
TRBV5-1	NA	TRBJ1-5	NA	TGCGCCAGCAGCTTGATGGGCGATCAGCCCCAGCATTTT	CASSLMGDQPQHF
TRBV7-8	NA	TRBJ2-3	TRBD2	TGTGCCAGCAGCTTACGACTAGCGGGCACAGATACGCAGTATTTT	CASSLRLAGTDTQYF
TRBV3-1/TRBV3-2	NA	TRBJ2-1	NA	TGTGCCAGCAGCAAACTCCCCCTAAATGAGCAGTTCTTC	CASSKLPLNEQFF
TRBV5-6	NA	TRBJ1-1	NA	TGTGCCAGCAGCTTGACGGGCACTGAAGCTTTCTTT	CASSLTGTEAFF
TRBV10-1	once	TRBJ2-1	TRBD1	TGCGCCAGCAGCTCCGGGACAGGGATCTCCAATGAGCAGTTCTTC	CASSSGTGISNEQFF
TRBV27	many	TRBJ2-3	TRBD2	TGTGCCAGCAGTTTAACGACTAGCAGGGCAGATACGCAGTATTTT	CASSLTTSRADTQYF
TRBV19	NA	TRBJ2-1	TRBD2	TGTGCCAGTGGGAGGCGAGGCGGGAGTGAGGGGTACTACAATGAGCAGTTCTTC	CASGRRGGSEGYYNEQFF
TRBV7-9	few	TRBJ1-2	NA	TGTGCCAGCAGAAACACCATCAACAGACAGCCCAGAGCTAACTATGGCTACACCTTC	CASRNTINRQPRANYGYTF
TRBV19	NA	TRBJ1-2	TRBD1	TGTGCCAGTAGTATTAAGGGATCCGGGCAGGGGGCGTTCCATGGCTACACCTTC	CASSIKGSGQGAFHGYTF
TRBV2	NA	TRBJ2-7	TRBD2	TGTGCCAGCAGAGCGGGACTAGCGGGAGTCTACGAGCAGTACTTC	CASRAGLAGVYEQYF
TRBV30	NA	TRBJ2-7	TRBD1	TGTGCCTGGAGCTTGACAGGGGCCCTCGAGCAGTACTTC	CAWSLTGALEQYF
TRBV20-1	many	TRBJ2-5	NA	TGCAGTGCTAGTTACGGAGAGACCCAGTACTTC	CSASYGETQYF
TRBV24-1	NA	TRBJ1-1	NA	TGTGCCACCAGTCGCTCTCGGAGGAACACTGAAGCTTTCTTT	CATSRSRRNTEAFF
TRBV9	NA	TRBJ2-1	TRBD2	TGTGCCAGCAGCACCCGAGGGACTAGCGGGAGGTACGATGAGCAGTTCTTC	CASSTRGTSGRYDEQFF
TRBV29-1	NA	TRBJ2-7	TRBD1	TGCAGCGCCACGGACAGGGGCCCCTACGAGCAGTACTTC	CSATDRGPYEQYF
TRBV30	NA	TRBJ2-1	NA	TGTGCCTGGAGTCAGAGGGCAATCGGTGAGCAGTTCTTC	CAWSQRAIGEQFF
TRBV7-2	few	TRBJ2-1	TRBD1	TGTGCCAGCAGCTTAGACAGGGGGCTCTACAATGAGCAGTTCTTC	CASSLDRGLYNEQFF
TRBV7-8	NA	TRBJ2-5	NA	TGTGCCAGCAGTACCGAATCGGGCCTAGCGGAGACCCAGTACTTC	CASSTESGLAETQYF
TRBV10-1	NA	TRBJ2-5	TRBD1	TGCGCCAGCAGTGGACGAGCCGGGACAGGGGTGGTGGAGACCCAGTACTTC	CASSGRAGTGVVETQYF
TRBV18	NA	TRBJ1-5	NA	TGTGCCAGCTCACTTCCCCTTAATCAGCCCCAGCATTTT	CASSLPLNQPQHF
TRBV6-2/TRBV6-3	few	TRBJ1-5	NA	TGTGCCAGCAGTTATCTGGCTAGCAATCAGCCCCAGCATTTT	CASSYLASNQPQHF
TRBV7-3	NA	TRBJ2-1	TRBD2	TGTGCCAGCAGCCTATTTAACCCGGGACTAGCGGGAGGGGCTTCCGACAATGAGCAGTTCTTC	CASSLFNPGLAGGASDNEQFF
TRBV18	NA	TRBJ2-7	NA	TGTGCCAGCTCAGCAGGCGGGACAGAGAGTTACGAGCAGTACTTC	CASSAGGTESYEQYF
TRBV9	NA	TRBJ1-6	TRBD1	TGTGCCAGCAGCGTAGCTGGGGACAGGGTTTCACCCCTCCACTTT	CASSVAGDRVSPLHF
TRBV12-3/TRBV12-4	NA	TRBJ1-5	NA	TGTGCCAGCAGCCATCAACGGAGTCCCCAGCATTTT	CASSHQRSPQHF
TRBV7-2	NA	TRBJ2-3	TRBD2	TGTGCCAGCAGTCGCGGGAGTACAGATACGCAGTATTTT	CASSRGSTDTQYF
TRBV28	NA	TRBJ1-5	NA	TGTGCCAGCAGTTGGATGAGCAGGGTCGATCAGCCCCAGCATTTT	CASSWMSRVDQPQHF
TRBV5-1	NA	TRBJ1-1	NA	TGCGCCAGCGCGGGGGCGATGAACACTGAAGCTTTCTTT	CASAGAMNTEAFF
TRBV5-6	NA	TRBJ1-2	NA	TGTGCCAGCAGCTTCAGGGTAGCTAACTATGGCTACACCTTC	CASSFRVANYGYTF
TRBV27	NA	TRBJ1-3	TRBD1	TGTGCCAGCAGTCCGACAGGGGAGCCTGGTGTTTCTGGAAACACCATATATTTT	CASSPTGEPGVSGNTIYF
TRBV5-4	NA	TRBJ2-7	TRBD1	TGTGCCAGCAGTCTACAGGGGGCAAACGCAGACGAGCAGTACTTC	CASSLQGANADEQYF
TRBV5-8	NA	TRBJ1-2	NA	TGTGCCAGCAGCTTGGTACAGAACTATGGCTACACCTTC	CASSLVQNYGYTF
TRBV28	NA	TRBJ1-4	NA	TGTGCCAGCACCACCACGGGGTGGGCTGAAAAACTGTTTTTT	CASTTTGWAEKLFF
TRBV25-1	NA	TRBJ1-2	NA	TGTGCCAGCAGGCCCACAGGGAGCTATGGCTACACCTTC	CASRPTGSYGYTF
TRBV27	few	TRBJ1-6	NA	TGTGCCAGCTCGAACAGGCCAAGGAATTCACCCCTCCACTTT	CASSNRPRNSPLHF
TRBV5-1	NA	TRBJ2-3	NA	TGCGCCAGCTTCGACGGGGGGCAGGTCACAGATACGCAGTATTTT	CASFDGGQVTDTQYF
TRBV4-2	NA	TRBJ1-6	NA	TGTGCCAGCAGGGGGGGGCCGACAAGAAATTCACCCCTCCACTTT	CASRGGPTRNSPLHF
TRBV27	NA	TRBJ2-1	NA	TGTGCCAGTAGGAGGACGGGTACCTACAATGAGCAGTTCTTC	CASRRTGTYNEQFF
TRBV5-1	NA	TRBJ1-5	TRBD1	TGCGCCAGCAGCACCACAGGGGGCGGCAATCAGCCCCAGCATTTT	CASSTTGGGNQPQHF
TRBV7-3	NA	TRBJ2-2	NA	TGTGCCAGCAGCTTAAGGGGAGGCGCCGGGGAGCTGTTTTTT	CASSLRGGAGELFF
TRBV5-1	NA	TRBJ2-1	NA	TGCGCCAGCAGCTCGACCGGGAATTCGATCGATGAGCAGTTCTTC	CASSSTGNSIDEQFF
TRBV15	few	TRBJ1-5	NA	TGTGCCACCAGCGAGACCGCGGGGCCGCATCAGCCCCAGCATTTT	CATSETAGPHQPQHF